One sample yielded the 7 T cell receptor beta chains listed below, sequenced in a study of blood T cells in healthy people across ages. It was with a sample-barcoded 5' primer and a J-beta primer mix that a second PCR of roughly 7 to 12 cycles was run. In TCRdb, the 5' RACE reads were re-called with MiXCR into one record per CDR3 protein. The sample has fewer than 900,000 distinct CDR3 sequences, about 42% seen once. The sequencing sample was made of blood. The receptors originated from a woman aged 55-70 years in good health.

CDR3 in DNA: TGCAGTGCTAGAGATTCGGGAAGTAATCAGCCCCAGCATTTT. Translating gives CSARDSGSNQPQHF. This chain links TRBV20-1 with TRBJ1-5, with D uncertain. V lost 0 bases and J 4 bases, leaving 10 bases between the germline ends. This CDR3 is 14 amino acids long. The germline V gene encodes CDR1 DFQATT and CDR2 SNEGSKA (reference sequence).

Ten or more counts support this clonotype. This rearrangement joins TRBV7-2 to TRBJ2-7; 9 nucleotides align to TRBD2. J was trimmed by 2 bases and V by 1 base; bases with no gene match: 3. Germline-derived CDR1 and CDR2 are SGHTA and FQGNSA. The CDR3 totals 15 residues. As DNA, the CDR3 is TGTGCCAGCAGCTTAGGGACTAGCGTTACCTACGAGCAGTACTTC. Translated: CASSLGTSVTYEQYF.

This chain connects TRBV20-1 to TRBJ2-3, with a weak D call TRBD2 (5 bases). Trimming pared 2 bases from V and 7 bases from J, leaving 19 bases between. The germline V gene encodes CDR1 DFQATT and CDR2 SNEGSKA (reference sequence). The CDR3 totals 15 residues. CDR3 amino acids: CSARNPEGSLNTQYF. The CDR3 DNA is TGCAGTGCTAGAAACCCGGAAGGGAGTTTGAATACGCAGTATTTT.

The genes are TRBV6-6 and TRBJ2-5; D is ambiguous. The V gene's germline CDR1 is MNHNY and CDR2 SVGAGI (reference sequence). Trimming removed 11 bases from V and 11 bases from J, with 21 bases in between. CDR3 length: 12 residues. In DNA, the CDR3 is TGTGCCGCCTCCCTGGCCGGCAATGAGCAGTACTTC. This gives the protein CAASLAGNEQYF.

Only a few counts were recorded for this clonotype. CDR3 DNA: TGTGCCAGCAGCCCGGGACAGGGGCTCAGTTATGGCTACACCTTC. Its protein product is CASSPGQGLSYGYTF. The chain joins TRBV7-9 to TRBJ1-2; 10 nucleotides align to TRBD1. The CDR3 extends over 15 amino acids. Per the germline V gene, CDR1 is SEHNR and CDR2 is FQNEAQ (reference sequence). The J segment lost 5 bases and the V segment lost 5 bases, leaving 8 bases of the junction unmatched.

V usage is TRBV20-1 and J usage is TRBJ1-5; D call uncertain. Germline loops: CDR1 DFQATT, CDR2 SNEGSKA (reference sequence). Trimming stripped 3 bases from V and 4 bases from J, with 13 bases between. This CDR3 comprises 14 residues. For the CDR3, the DNA is TGCAGTGCTAGGGGCCCCTGGGCAAATCAGCCCCAGCATTTT. This sequence encodes CSARGPWANQPQHF.

The chain couples TRBV6-6 to TRBJ2-3; 7 positions agree with TRBD1. The CDR3 consists of 13 residues. V lost 6 bases, J lost 4 bases, and 4 bases stayed unmatched. CDR1 and CDR2 from the germline V gene are MNHNY and SVGAGI (reference sequence). The CDR3 region has the DNA TGTGCCAGCAGGCAGGGGGACGCAGATACGCAGTATTTT. Encoded protein: CASRQGDADTQYF.